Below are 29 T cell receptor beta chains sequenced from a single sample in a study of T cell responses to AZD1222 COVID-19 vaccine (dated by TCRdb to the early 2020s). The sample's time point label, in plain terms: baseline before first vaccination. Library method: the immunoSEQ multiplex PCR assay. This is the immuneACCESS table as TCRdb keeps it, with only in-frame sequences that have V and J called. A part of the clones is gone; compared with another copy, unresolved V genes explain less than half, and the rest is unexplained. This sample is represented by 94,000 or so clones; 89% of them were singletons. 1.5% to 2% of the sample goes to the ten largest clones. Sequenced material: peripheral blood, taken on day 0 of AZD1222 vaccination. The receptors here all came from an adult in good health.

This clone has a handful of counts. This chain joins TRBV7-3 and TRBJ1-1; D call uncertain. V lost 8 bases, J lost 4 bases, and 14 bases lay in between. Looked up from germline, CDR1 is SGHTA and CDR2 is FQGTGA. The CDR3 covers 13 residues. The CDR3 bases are TGTGCCAGCTCTAGAGAGGGTTTCACTGAAGCTTTCTTT. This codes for CASSREGFTEAFF.

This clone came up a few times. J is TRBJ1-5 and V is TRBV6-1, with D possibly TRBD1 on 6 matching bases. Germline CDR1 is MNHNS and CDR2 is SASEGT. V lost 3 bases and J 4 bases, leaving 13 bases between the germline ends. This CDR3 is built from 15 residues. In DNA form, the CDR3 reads TGTGCCAGCAGTGACGTCAGGGGACCTAATCAGCCCCAGCATTTT. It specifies CASSDVRGPNQPQHF.

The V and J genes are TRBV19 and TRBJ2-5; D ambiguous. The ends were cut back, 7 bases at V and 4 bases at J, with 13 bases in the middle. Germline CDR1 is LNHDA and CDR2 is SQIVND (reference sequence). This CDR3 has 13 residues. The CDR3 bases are TGTGCCAGTACGTCCGGAGTGGGAGAGACCCAGTACTTC. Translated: CASTSGVGETQYF. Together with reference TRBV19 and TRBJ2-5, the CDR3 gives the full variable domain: DGGITQSPKYLFRKEGQNVTLSCEQNLNHDAMYWYRQDPGQGLRLIYYSQIVNDFQKGDIAEGYSVSREKKESFPLTVTSAQKNPTAFYLCASTSGVGETQYFGPGTRLLVL.

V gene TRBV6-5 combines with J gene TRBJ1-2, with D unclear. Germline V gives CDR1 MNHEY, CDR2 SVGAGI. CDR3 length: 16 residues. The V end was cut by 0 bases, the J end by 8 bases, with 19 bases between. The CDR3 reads CASSYSPRMGSWGYTF. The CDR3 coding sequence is TGTGCCAGCAGTTACTCGCCCCGGATGGGATCGTGGGGCTACACCTTC.

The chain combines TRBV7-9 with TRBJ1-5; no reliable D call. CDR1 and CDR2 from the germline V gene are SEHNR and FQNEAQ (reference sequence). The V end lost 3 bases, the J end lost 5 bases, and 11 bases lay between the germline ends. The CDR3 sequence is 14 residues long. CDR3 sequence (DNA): TGTGCCAGCAGCTTTGATGGTTACCATCAGCCCCAGCATTTT. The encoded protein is CASSFDGYHQPQHF.

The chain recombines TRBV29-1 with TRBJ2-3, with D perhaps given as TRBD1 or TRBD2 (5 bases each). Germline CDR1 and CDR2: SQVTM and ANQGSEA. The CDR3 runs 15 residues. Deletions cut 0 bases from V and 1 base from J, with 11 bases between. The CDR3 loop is CSVEEMGDGTDTQYF. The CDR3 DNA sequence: TGCAGCGTTGAAGAGATGGGGGACGGCACAGATACGCAGTATTTT.

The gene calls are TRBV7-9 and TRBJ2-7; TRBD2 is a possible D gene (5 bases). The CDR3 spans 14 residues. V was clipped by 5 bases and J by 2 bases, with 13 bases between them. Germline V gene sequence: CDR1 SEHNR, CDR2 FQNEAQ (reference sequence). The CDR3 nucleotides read TGTGCCAGCAGCCATCCGGACTGGACCTACGAGCAGTACTTC. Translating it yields CASSHPDWTYEQYF.

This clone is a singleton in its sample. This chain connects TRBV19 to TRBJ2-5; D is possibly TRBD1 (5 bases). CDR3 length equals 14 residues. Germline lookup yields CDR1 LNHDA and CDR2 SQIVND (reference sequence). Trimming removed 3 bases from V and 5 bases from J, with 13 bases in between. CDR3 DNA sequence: TGTGCCAGTAGTATCCAGGGTGGTGGGGAGACCCAGTACTTC. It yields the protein CASSIQGGGETQYF.

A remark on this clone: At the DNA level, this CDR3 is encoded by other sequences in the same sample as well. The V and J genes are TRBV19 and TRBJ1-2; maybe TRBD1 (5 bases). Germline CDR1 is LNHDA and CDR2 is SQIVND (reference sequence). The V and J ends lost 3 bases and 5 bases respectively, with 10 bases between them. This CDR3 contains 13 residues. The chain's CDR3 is CASSIGRGYGYTF. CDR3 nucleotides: TGTGCCAGTAGTATCGGGAGGGGTTATGGCTACACCTTC. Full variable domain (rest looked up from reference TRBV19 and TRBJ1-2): DGGITQSPKYLFRKEGQNVTLSCEQNLNHDAMYWYRQDPGQGLRLIYYSQIVNDFQKGDIAEGYSVSREKKESFPLTVTSAQKNPTAFYLCASSIGRGYGYTFGSGTRLTVV.

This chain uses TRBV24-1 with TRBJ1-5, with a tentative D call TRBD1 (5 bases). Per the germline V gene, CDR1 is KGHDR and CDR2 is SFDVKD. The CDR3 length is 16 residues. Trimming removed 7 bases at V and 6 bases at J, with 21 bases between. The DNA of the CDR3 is TGTGCCACCAGACCGGGGGATTCCCGAATGGGTCAGCCCCAGCATTTT. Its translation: CATRPGDSRMGQPQHF.

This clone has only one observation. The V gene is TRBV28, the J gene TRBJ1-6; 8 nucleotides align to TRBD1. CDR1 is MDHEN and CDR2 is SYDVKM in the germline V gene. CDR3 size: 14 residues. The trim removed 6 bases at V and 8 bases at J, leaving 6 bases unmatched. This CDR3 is CASSLGQGHSPLHF. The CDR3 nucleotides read TGTGCCAGCAGCCTTGGACAGGGCCATTCACCCCTCCACTTT.

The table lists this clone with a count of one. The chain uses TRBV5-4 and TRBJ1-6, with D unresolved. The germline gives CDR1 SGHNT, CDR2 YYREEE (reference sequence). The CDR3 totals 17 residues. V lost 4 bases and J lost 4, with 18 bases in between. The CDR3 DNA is TGTGCCAGCAGCCCCAACGGGCCCTTGGGATATAATTCACCCCTCCACTTT. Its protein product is CASSPNGPLGYNSPLHF. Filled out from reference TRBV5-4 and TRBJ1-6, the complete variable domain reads ETGVTQSPTHLIKTRGQQVTLRCSSQSGHNTVSWYQQALGQGPQFIFQYYREEENGRGNFPPRFSGLQFPNYSSELNVNALELDDSALYLCASSPNGPLGYNSPLHFGNGTRLTVT.

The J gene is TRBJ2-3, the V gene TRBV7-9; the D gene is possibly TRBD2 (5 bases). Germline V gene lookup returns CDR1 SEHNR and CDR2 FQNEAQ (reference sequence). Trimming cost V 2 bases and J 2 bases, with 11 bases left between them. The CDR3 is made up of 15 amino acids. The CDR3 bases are TGTGCCAGCAGCTTAAGGACGGGGATCACAGATACGCAGTATTTT. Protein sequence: CASSLRTGITDTQYF.

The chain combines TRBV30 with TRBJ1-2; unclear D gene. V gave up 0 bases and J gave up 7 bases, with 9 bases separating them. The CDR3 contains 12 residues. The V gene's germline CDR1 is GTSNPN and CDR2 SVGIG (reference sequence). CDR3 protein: CAWSVSASGYTF. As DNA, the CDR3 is TGTGCCTGGAGTGTTAGTGCTAGTGGCTACACCTTC.

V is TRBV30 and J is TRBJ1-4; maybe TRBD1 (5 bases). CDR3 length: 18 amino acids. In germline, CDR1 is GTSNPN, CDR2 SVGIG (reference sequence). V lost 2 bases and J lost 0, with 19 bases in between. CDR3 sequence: CAWSLNSGTDATNEKLFF. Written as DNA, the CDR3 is TGTGCCTGGAGTCTAAATTCCGGGACGGACGCAACTAATGAAAAACTGTTTTTT.

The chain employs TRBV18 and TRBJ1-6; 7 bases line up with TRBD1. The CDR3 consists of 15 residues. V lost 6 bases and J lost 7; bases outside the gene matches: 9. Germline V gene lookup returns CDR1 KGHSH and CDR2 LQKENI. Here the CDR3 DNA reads TGTGCCAGCTCCGAGACAGGGTCGGCAAATTCACCCCTCCACTTT. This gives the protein CASSETGSANSPLHF.

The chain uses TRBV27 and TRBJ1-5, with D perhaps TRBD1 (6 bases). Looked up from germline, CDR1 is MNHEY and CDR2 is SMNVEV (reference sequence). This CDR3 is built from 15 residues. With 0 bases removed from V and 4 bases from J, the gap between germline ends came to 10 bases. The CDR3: CASSLSRGINQPQHF. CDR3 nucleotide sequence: TGTGCCAGCAGTTTATCCAGGGGAATAAATCAGCCCCAGCATTTT.

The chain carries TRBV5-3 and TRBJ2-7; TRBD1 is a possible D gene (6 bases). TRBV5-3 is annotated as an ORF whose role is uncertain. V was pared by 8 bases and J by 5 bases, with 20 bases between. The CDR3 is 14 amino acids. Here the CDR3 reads CARSTGTIIHEQYF. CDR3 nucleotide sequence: TGTGCCAGGTCGACCGGGACAATCATCCACGAGCAGTACTTC.

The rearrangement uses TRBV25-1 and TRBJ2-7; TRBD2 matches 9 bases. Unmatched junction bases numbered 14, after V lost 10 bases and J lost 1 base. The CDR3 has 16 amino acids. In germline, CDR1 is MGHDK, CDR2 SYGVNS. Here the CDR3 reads CATAEVLAGVSYEQYF. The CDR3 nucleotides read TGTGCCACCGCGGAGGTTTTAGCGGGGGTATCCTACGAGCAGTACTTC.

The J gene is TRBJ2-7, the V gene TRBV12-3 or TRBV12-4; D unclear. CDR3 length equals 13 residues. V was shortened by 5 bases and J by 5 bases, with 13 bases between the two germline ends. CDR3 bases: TGTGCCAGCAGTCCCCACGCCGCCAACGAGCAGTACTTC. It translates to CASSPHAANEQYF.

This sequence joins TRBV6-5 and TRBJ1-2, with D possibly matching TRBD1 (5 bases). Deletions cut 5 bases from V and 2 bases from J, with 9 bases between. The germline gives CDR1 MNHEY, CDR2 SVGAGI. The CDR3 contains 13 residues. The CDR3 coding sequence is TGTGCCAGCAGTAGGGGCTCCAACTATGGCTACACCTTC. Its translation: CASSRGSNYGYTF.

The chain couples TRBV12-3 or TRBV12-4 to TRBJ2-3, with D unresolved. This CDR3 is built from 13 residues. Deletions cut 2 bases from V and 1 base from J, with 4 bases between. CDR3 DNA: TGTGCCAGCAGTTTACCCGGCACAGATACGCAGTATTTT. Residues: CASSLPGTDTQYF.

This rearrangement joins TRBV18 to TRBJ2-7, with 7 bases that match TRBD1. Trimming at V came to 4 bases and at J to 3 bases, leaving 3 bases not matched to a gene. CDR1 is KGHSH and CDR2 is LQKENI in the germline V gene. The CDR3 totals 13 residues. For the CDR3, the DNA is TGTGCCAGCTCACAGGGACAGCTCTACGAGCAGTACTTC. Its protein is CASSQGQLYEQYF. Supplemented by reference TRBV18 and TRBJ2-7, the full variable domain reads NAGVMQNPRHLVRRRGQEARLRCSPMKGHSHVYWYRQLPEEGLKFMVYLQKENIIDESGMPKERFSAEFPKEGPSILRIQQVVRGDSAAYFCASSQGQLYEQYFGPGTRLTVT.

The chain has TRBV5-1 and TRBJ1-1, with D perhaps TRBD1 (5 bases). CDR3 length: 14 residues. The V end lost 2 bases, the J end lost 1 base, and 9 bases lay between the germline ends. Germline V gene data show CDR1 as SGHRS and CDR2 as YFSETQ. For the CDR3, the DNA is TGCGCCAGCAGCTTTGGGGGAAAGAACACTGAAGCTTTCTTT. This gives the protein CASSFGGKNTEAFF. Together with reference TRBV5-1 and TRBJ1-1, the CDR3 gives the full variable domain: KAGVTQTPRYLIKTRGQQVTLSCSPISGHRSVSWYQQTPGQGLQFLFEYFSETQRNKGNFPGRFSGRQFSNSRSEMNVSTLELGDSALYLCASSFGGKNTEAFFGQGTRLTVV.

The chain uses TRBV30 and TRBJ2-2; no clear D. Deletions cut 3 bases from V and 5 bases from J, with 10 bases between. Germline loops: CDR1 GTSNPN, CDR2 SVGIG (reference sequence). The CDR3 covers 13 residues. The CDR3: CAWRGLTTGELFF. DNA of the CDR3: TGTGCCTGGAGAGGGTTAACTACCGGGGAGCTGTTTTTT.

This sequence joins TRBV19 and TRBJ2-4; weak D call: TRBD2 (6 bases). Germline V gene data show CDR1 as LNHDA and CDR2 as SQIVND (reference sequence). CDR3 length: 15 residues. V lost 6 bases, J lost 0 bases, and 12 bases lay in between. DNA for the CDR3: TGTGCCAGTAGCCACCCGGGGGTAGCCAAAAACATTCAGTACTTC. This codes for CASSHPGVAKNIQYF. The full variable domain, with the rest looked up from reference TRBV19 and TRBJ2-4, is DGGITQSPKYLFRKEGQNVTLSCEQNLNHDAMYWYRQDPGQGLRLIYYSQIVNDFQKGDIAEGYSVSREKKESFPLTVTSAQKNPTAFYLCASSHPGVAKNIQYFGAGTRLSVL.

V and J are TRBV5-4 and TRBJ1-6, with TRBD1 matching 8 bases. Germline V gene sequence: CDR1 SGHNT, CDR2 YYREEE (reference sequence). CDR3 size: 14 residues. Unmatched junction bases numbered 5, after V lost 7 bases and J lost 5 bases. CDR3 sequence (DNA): TGTGCCAGCCGACGGACAGGGAATAATTCACCCCTCCACTTT. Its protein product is CASRRTGNNSPLHF.

The CDR3: CASSLTALPYEQYF. CDR3 nucleotide sequence: TGTGCCAGCAGTTTAACCGCTCTCCCCTACGAGCAGTACTTC. The chain is built from TRBV27 and TRBJ2-7; D remains unclear. V was pared by 2 bases and J by 2 bases, with 10 bases between. The germline gives CDR1 MNHEY, CDR2 SMNVEV (reference sequence). This CDR3 spans 14 amino acids.

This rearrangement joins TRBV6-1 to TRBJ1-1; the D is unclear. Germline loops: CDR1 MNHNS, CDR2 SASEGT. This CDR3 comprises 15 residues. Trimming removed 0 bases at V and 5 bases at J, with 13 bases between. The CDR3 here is CASSEARVFWTEAFF. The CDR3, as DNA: TGTGCCAGCAGTGAAGCCCGGGTTTTCTGGACTGAAGCTTTCTTT.